This entry lists 6 T cell receptor beta chains sequenced from one sample in a study of patients and donors after allogeneic stem cell transplantation. TCRdb fed the RT-PCR reads into MiXCR, producing one record per CDR3 protein. The table has hundreds of thousands of distinct CDR3 sequences, under 20% seen once. Sequencing used blood, either unsorted or a sorted T cell fraction (not recorded which). Source of these receptors: a human donor who was either an allogeneic HSCT recipient or a stem cell or donor lymphocyte infusion donor (not recorded which). It is not recorded whose cells these are; they may come from a transplant donor.

The table lists this clonotype with a few counts. This sequence joins TRBV6-2 or TRBV6-3 and TRBJ1-1, with 12 bases that match TRBD1. The trim removed 7 bases at V and 1 base at J, leaving 10 bases unmatched. CDR3 length equals 17 residues. Germline loops: CDR1 MNHEY, CDR2 SVGEGT. Here the CDR3 reads CASTQGTGGARNTEAFF. For the CDR3, the DNA is TGTGCCAGCACCCAAGGGACAGGGGGCGCGAGGAACACTGAAGCTTTCTTT.

There are many counts of this clonotype. This rearrangement joins TRBV3-1 to TRBJ2-1; 12 nucleotides agree with TRBD2. In germline, CDR1 is LGHDT, CDR2 YNNKEL (reference sequence). After removal of 3 bases from V and 12 bases from J, the junction contained 12 bases not matched to a gene. The CDR3 runs 16 residues. The CDR3 loop is CASSHSGTSGRAPQFF. In DNA, the CDR3 is TGTGCCAGCAGCCACTCCGGGACTAGCGGGCGGGCGCCGCAGTTCTTC.

V is TRBV6-2 or TRBV6-3 and J is TRBJ1-1; D remains ambiguous. V lost 4 bases, J lost 0 bases, and 3 bases lay in between. The CDR3 totals 12 residues. Germline CDR1 MNHEY, CDR2 SVGEGT. The CDR3 reads CASSSVNTEAFF. In nucleotides, the CDR3 is TGTGCCAGCAGTTCTGTGAACACTGAAGCTTTCTTT.

The chain uses TRBV12-3 or TRBV12-4 and TRBJ1-5; D call uncertain. V dropped 6 bases and J dropped 4 bases, with 19 bases sitting between them. This CDR3 has 16 amino acids. CDR3 in amino acids: CASSPPRAVGNQPQHF. DNA of the CDR3: TGTGCCAGCAGCCCCCCCCGGGCCGTAGGGAATCAGCCCCAGCATTTT.

At least ten counts were recorded for this clonotype. The chain uses TRBV5-1 and TRBJ2-2; TRBD1 agrees at 7 bases. Germline CDR1 is SGHRS and CDR2 is YFSETQ. After removal of 2 bases from V and 6 bases from J, the junction contained 1 base not matched to a gene. This CDR3 region has 13 residues. The CDR3 protein is CASSLQGPGELFF. For the CDR3, the DNA is TGCGCCAGCAGCTTACAGGGGCCCGGGGAGCTGTTTTTT.

This chain joins TRBV5-1 and TRBJ1-2, with 7 bases matching TRBD1. The CDR3 has 13 residues. After removal of 2 bases from V and 12 bases from J, the junction contained 10 bases not matched to a gene. CDR1 and CDR2 from the germline V gene are SGHRS and YFSETQ. The DNA of the CDR3 is TGCGCCAGCAGCTTTGACAGGGTCAACGGCCACACCTTC. It translates to CASSFDRVNGHTF.